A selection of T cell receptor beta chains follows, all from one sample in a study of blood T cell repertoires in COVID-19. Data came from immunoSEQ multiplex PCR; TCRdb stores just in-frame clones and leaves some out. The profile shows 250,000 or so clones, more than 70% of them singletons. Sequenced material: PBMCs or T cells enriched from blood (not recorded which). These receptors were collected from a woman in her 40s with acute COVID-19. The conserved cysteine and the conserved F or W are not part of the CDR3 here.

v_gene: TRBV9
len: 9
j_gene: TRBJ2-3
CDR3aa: ASSVADTQY

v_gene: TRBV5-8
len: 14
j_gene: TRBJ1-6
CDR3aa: ASSYSRVQPNSPLH

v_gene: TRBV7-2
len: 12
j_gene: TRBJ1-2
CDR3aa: ASSETPRGVGYT

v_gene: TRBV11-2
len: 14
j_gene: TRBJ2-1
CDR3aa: ASSPYLGQMLNEQF

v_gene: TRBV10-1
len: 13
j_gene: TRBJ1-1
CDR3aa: ASSEVQGLNTEAF

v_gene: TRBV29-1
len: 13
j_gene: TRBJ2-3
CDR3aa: SVEWTRARTDTQY

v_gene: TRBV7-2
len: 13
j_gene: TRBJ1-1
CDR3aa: ASSLQGQGSTEAF

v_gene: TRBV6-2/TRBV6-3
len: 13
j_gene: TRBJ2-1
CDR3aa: ASSSDLILVNEQF

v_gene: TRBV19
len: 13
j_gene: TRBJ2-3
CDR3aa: ASSILGRGADTQY

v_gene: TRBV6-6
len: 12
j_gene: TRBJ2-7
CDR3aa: ASSPGQTTYEQY

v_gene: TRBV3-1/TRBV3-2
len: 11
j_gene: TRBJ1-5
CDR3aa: ASSPPGDQPQH

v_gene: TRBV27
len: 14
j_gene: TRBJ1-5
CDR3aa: ASSFEGTHSNQPQH

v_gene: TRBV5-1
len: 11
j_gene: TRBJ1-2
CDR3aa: ASSLGTSYGYT

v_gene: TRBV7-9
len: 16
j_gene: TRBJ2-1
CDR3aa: ASSQGLAGSRPYNEQF

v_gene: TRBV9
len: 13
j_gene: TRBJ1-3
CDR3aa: ASSALPGAGNTIY

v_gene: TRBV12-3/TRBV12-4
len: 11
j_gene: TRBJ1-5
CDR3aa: ASRLDRNQPQH

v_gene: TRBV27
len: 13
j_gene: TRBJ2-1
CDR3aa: ASGPPRGRAWEQF

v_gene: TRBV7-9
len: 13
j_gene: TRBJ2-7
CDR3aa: ASSLRRGVEYEQY

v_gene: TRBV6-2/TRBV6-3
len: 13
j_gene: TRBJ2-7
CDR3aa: ASSRGLVDSYEQY

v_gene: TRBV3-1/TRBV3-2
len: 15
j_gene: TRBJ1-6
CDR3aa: ASSQGGAGQFNSPLH

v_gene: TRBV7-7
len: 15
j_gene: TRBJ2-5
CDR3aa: ASSLEGAPGGLETQY

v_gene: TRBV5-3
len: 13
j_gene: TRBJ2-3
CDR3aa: ARSLASGVTDTQY

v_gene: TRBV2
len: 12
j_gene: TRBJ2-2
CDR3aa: ASTDREFSGELF

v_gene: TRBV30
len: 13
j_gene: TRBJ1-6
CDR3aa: AWSPRQGWNSPLH

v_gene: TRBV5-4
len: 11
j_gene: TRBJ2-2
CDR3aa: ASTLRSTGELF

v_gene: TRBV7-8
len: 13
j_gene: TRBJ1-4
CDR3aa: ASSVTPDRGGKLF

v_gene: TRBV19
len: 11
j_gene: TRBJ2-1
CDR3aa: ASSPGTSNEQF

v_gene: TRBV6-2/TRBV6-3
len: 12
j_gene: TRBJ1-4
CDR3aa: ASSRGTGNEKLF

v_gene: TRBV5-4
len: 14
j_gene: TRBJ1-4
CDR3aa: ASTRSGGITNEKLF

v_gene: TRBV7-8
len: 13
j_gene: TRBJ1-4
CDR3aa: ASSFTGGSNEKLF

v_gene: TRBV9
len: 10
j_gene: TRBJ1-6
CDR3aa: ASSPGNSPLH

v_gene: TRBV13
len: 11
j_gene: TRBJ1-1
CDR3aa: ASSTGTGWSLF

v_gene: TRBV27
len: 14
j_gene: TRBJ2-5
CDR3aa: ASSLWGRGLQETQY

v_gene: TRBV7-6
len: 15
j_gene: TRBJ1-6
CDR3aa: ASSLGFRGGQNSPLH

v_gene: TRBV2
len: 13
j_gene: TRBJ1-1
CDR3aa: ASSERRPKDTEAF

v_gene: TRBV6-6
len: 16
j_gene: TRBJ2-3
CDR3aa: ASSPPPVSGGITDTQY

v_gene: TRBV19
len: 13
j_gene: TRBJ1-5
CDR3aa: ASRSVTGSNQPQH

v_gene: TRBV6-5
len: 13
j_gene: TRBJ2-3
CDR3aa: ASSYDHRSGDTQY

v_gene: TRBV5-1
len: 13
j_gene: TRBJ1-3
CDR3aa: ASRRTGEFGNTIY

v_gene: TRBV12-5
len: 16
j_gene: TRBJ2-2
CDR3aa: ASGLVLTLQGSGGELF

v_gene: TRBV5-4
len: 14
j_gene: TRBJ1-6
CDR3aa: ASSLALRGQGSPLH

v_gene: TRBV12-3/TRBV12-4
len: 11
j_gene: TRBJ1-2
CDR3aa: ASSLYGDTGYT

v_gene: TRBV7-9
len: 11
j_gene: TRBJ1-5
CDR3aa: ASSLERDQPQH

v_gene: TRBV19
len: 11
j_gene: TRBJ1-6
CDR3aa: ATRTAYNSPLH

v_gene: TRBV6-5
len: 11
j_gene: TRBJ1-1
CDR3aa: ASSYFGTGEAF

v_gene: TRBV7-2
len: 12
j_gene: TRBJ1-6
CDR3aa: ASSSTTGYSPLH

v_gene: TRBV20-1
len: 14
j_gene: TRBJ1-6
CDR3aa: SASDRPSSPNSPLH

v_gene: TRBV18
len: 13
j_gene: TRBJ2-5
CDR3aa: ASSPGTSGKAAQY

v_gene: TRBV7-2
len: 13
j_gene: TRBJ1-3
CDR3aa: ASSLSGGPGNTIY

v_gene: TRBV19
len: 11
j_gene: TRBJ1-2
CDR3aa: ASRTDYRYGYT

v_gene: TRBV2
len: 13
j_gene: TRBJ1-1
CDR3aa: ASSVGRDQNTEAF

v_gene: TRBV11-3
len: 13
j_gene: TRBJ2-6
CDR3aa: ASSLGGSGANVLT

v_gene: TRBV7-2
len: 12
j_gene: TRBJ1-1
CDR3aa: ASSSSPPDKEAF

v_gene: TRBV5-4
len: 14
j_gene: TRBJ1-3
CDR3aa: ASSLSSGGSGNTIY

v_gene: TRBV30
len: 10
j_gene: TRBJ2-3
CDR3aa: AWNPGVDTQY

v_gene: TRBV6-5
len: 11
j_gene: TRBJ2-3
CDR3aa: ASEQGGTDTQY

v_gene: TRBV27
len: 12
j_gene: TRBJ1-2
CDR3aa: ASSLEAGVGGYT

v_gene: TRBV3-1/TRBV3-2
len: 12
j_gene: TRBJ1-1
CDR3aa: ASTYGGGNTEAF

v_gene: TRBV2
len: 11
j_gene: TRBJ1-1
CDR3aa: ALTKTMNTEAF

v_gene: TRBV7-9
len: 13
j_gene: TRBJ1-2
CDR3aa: ASEPGQGLGYGYT